These T cell receptor beta chains were read from a single sample in a study of blood T cell repertoires in COVID-19. The data were produced by immunoSEQ multiplex PCR, yet TCRdb's version contains in-frame clones alone and is incomplete. The table records some 70,000 clones, approximately 90% of them present only once. The material sequenced was peripheral blood. These receptors originate from a woman older than 75 with active COVID-19. Both conserved end residues are part of each CDR3. Each record gives: clone size, V gene, CDR3 protein. Only part of the rows carry a size: once, few, many, or a class if the clone is expanded.

NA	TRBV28	CASSPISLAGGTDTQYF
NA	TRBV5-1	CASSLGTSGSRTDTQYF
NA	TRBV6-5	CASRPTGGETQYF
NA	TRBV28	CASKLAGGPYNEQFF
NA	TRBV5-1	CASSPTGGADTQYF
NA	TRBV5-6	CASSVSGGTGELFF
NA	TRBV3-1/TRBV3-2	CASSAGLAVYNEQFF
NA	TRBV7-9	CASSSGLAGEYEQYF
NA	TRBV2	CASSELGLNYGYTF
NA	TRBV19	CASSIGSGGFTDTQYF
NA	TRBV28	CASSLGLAGGLLGSYNEQFF
NA	TRBV9	CASSVASGNGNTIYF
NA	TRBV18	CASSRQGRSGNTIYF
NA	TRBV19	CASSILQAAVYRYTF
NA	TRBV5-1	CASSLGAGNENEQFF
NA	TRBV15	CATSRDRETQYF
NA	TRBV19	CASKNRAGDNQPQHF
NA	TRBV11-2	CASSPVRGRGPYEQYF
once	TRBV28	CASSLSGYTDTQYF
NA	TRBV29-1	CSFRGISPEAFF
NA	TRBV30	CAWSRGSSGNTIYF
NA	TRBV7-9	CASSLGGARAFF
NA	TRBV6-2/TRBV6-3	CASSDRLAGGWEQYF
once	TRBV12-2	CASRFSSPTSGSWYEQYF
NA	TRBV28	CASSLVGSRVMNTEAFF
few	TRBV5-3	CASRIHRAQYF
NA	TRBV2	CARDRDSPGSNYGYTF
once	TRBV20-1	CSASFAGGPAGELFF
NA	TRBV7-2	CASSNRDHQGYTF
NA	TRBV5-6	CASSLAGGRADTQYF
NA	TRBV9	CASSDQGQGANEQFF
NA	TRBV5-4	CASSPHSKPLEQYF
few	TRBV25-1	CASNPGTGGNTGELFF
NA	TRBV19	CASSISASGSRVDEQFF
NA	TRBV9	CASRSTGELFF
NA	TRBV28	CASSQADSLGTEAFF
NA	TRBV6-5	CASSKGQGSPGELFF
NA	TRBV24-1	CATSDPRQGATGELFF
NA	TRBV29-1	CSAGTGSYEQYF
NA	TRBV15	CATSRGRLAAFLKETQYF
NA	TRBV5-1	CASSVDRGTDTQYF
NA	TRBV28	CASSPPPGIGYTQYF
NA	TRBV2	CASSESQGTNQPQHF
NA	TRBV10-3	CAISTGTGTYEQYF
once	TRBV5-4	CASSARQGANYGYTF